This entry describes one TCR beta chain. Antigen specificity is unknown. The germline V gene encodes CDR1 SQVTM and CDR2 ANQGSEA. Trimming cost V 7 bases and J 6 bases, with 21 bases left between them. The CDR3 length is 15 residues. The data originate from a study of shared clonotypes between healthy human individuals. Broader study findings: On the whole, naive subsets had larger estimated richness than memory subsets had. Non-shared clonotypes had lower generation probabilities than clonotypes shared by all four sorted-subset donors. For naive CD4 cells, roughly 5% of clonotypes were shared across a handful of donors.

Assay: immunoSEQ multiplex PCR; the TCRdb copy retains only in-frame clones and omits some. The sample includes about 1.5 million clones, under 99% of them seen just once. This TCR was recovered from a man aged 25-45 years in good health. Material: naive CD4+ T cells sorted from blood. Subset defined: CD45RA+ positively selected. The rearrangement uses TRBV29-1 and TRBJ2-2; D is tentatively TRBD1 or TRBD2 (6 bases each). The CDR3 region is CSAIETGARSGELFF. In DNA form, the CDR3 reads TGCAGCGCTATTGAGACGGGGGCAAGATCCGGGGAGCTGTTTTTT.